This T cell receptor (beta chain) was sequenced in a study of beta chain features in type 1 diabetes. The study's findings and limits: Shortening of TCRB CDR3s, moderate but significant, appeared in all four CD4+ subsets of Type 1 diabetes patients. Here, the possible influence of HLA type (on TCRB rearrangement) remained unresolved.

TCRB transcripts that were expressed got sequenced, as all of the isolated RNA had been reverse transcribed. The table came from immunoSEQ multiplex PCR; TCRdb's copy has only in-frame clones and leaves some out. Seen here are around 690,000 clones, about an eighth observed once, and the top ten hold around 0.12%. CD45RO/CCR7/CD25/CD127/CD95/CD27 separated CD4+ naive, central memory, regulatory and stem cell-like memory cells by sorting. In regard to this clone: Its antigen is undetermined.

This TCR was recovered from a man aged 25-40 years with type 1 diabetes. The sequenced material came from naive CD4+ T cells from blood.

Written as DNA, the CDR3 is TGTGCCAGTACCCCGTGGCCAGGGACTGAAGCTTTCTTT. This translates into CASTPWPGTEAFF. The chain recombines TRBV19 with TRBJ1-1; a weak D match, TRBD1 (5 bases). Germline assignment: CDR1 LNHDA and CDR2 SQIVND (reference sequence). Trimming left V 7 bases short and J 5 bases short, with 14 bases between. This CDR3 has 13 amino acids.